Shown below are 18 T cell receptor beta chains from a single sample sequenced in a study of T-cell reconstitution after alpha-beta-depleted transplantation in children. Using unique molecular identifiers, the investigators prepared the TCRbeta library. A single record per CDR3 protein comes from TCRdb applying MiXCR to the PCR reads. The sample shows 700,000 to 950,000 distinct CDR3 sequences, under 20% of them seen only once. The material sequenced was PBMCs, mostly from graft donor cells, taken 360 days after TCRalphabeta/CD19-depleted stem cell transplant. These receptors all stem from a male patient younger than 18 who had a stem cell transplant for acute lymphoblastic leukemia, so the T cells may come from the graft donor.

This chain connects TRBV5-1 to TRBJ2-5; D ambiguous. CDR1 and CDR2 (germline): SGHRS, YFSETQ. The germline V and J ends were trimmed by 4 bases and 1 base, with 5 bases remaining between them. The CDR3 extends over 12 amino acids. The CDR3 DNA follows: TGCGCCAGCAGCATCTTCCAAGAGACCCAGTACTTC. Protein sequence: CASSIFQETQYF.

The V call is TRBV7-9, the J call TRBJ2-4; 9 positions match TRBD2. Per germline, CDR1 SEHNR and CDR2 FQNEAQ (reference sequence). The CDR3 is 16 residues long. Trimming at V came to 5 bases and at J to 0 bases, leaving 5 bases not matched to a gene. As DNA, the CDR3 is TGTGCCAGCAGCCTCGGACTAGCGAGAGCCAAAAACATTCAGTACTTC. This encodes CASSLGLARAKNIQYF.

This clonotype was found many times. The gene calls are TRBV29-1 and TRBJ2-1, with a weak D call TRBD1 (5 bases). The ends were cut back, 2 bases at V and 0 bases at J, with 14 bases in the middle. Germline V lookup: CDR1 SQVTM, CDR2 ANQGSEA. There are 16 residues in the CDR3. The CDR3 coding sequence is TGCAGCGTTGAAATGGGGCAGGGCGCCTCCTACAATGAGCAGTTCTTC. Protein: CSVEMGQGASYNEQFF.

In its sample, this clonotype was seen a few times. V is TRBV28 and J is TRBJ2-3, with TRBD1 matching 9 bases. The CDR3 has 15 residues. V was clipped by 3 bases and J by 2 bases; unmatched bases: 3. CDR1 MDHEN and CDR2 SYDVKM come from the germline V gene. CDR3 nucleotide sequence: TGTGCCAGCAGTTTCTGGACAGGGGCCACAGATACGCAGTATTTT. Translated: CASSFWTGATDTQYF.

This clonotype was seen only a few times. The chain couples TRBV6-5 to TRBJ1-3; D unresolved. V lost 0 bases and J lost 4, with 7 bases in between. The CDR3 is 14 residues long. CDR1 and CDR2 from the germline V gene are MNHEY and SVGAGI. Here the CDR3 DNA reads TGTGCCAGCAGTTACTCTGGGTCCGGAAACACCATATATTTT. Residues: CASSYSGSGNTIYF.

This clonotype was observed a few times. The CDR3 is CATSGGLAGAAYNEQFF. The CDR3, as DNA: TGTGCCACCAGCGGAGGACTAGCGGGAGCGGCCTACAATGAGCAGTTCTTC. V and J are TRBV15 and TRBJ2-1, with TRBD2 matching 13 bases. V was clipped by 5 bases and J by 2 bases; unmatched bases: 6. The CDR3 extends over 17 amino acids. The germline V gene has CDR1 LNHNV and CDR2 YYDKDF (reference sequence). Full variable domain (outside the CDR3, taken from reference TRBV15 and TRBJ2-1): DAMVIQNPRYQVTQFGKPVTLSCSQTLNHNVMYWYQQKSSQAPKLLFHYYDKDFNNEADTPDNFQSRRPNTSFCFLDIRSPGLGDTAMYLCATSGGLAGAAYNEQFFGPGTRLTVL.

In its sample, this clonotype was seen many times. CDR3 sequence (DNA): TGCGCCAGCAGCCCTCGGACAGGGAACTATGGCTACACCTTC. Translating gives CASSPRTGNYGYTF. The V call is TRBV4-1, the J call TRBJ1-2; 8 bases fit TRBD1. CDR1 is MGHRA and CDR2 is YSYEKL in the germline V gene. Germline trimming cut 4 bases from V and 2 bases from J; bases unmatched to any gene: 3. The CDR3 is made up of 14 amino acids.

This clonotype turned up a few times. The rearrangement links TRBV29-1 to TRBJ1-5; TRBD1 agrees at 7 bases. The CDR3 spans 13 residues. Trimming removed 6 bases from V and 1 base from J; junction bases left unmatched: 3. Germline CDR1 reads SQVTM; CDR2 reads ANQGSEA. The CDR3 DNA sequence: TGCAGCGTCAAGGGACAGAGCAATCAGCCCCAGCATTTT. Amino acid sequence: CSVKGQSNQPQHF. Variable domain in full (rest from reference TRBV29-1 and TRBJ1-5): SAVISQKPSRDICQRGTSLTIQCQVDSQVTMMFWYRQQPGQSLTLIATANQGSEATYESGFVIDKFPISRPNLTFSTLTVSNMSPEDSSIYLCSVKGQSNQPQHFGDGTRLSIL.

This clonotype has just a few counts. The rearrangement joins TRBV14 to TRBJ2-1; 9 bases align to TRBD1. Germline CDR1 and CDR2: SGHDN and FVKESK. J gave up 7 bases and V 4 bases, and 8 bases lay outside the gene matches. The CDR3 loop spans 15 amino acids. DNA of the CDR3: TGTGCCAGCAGCCGCGGGACAGGGTGGGGGAATGAGCAGTTCTTC. This encodes CASSRGTGWGNEQFF.

Many counts were recorded for this clonotype. The chain is built from TRBV20-1 and TRBJ2-7; D is possibly TRBD1 (5 bases). Trimming took 0 bases from V and 2 from J, leaving 14 bases between them. The CDR3 spans 15 residues. Germline V gene data show CDR1 as DFQATT and CDR2 as SNEGSKA (reference sequence). The CDR3 is CSARDQGDGTYEQYF. The CDR3 bases are TGCAGTGCTAGAGATCAGGGCGACGGTACCTACGAGCAGTACTTC.

The table lists this clonotype with a few counts. The chain joins TRBV11-2 to TRBJ2-7; TRBD1 aligns across 10 bases. Germline V CDR1 and CDR2: SGHAT, FQNNGV. The CDR3 is 17 residues long. The V and J ends lost 6 bases and 3 bases, in that order; junction bases with no gene match: 14. CDR3 in amino acids: CASRSGTGAMKSYEQYF. CDR3 bases: TGTGCCAGCAGGTCCGGGACAGGGGCAATGAAGAGCTACGAGCAGTACTTC.

This clonotype was seen only a few times. The J gene is TRBJ2-5, the V gene TRBV3-1; 12 bases agree with TRBD2. There are 15 residues in the CDR3. The trim removed 4 bases at V and 4 bases at J, leaving 4 bases unmatched. The germline V gene has CDR1 LGHDT and CDR2 YNNKEL (reference sequence). In DNA form, the CDR3 reads TGTGCCAGCAGCCGACTAGCGGGAGCCGGAGAGACCCAGTACTTC. This gives the protein CASSRLAGAGETQYF.

The rearrangement uses TRBV5-1 and TRBJ2-7; D not certain. V lost 4 bases to trimming and J lost 6 bases, with 17 bases between them. Germline V gene sequence: CDR1 SGHRS, CDR2 YFSETQ. The CDR3 is 14 amino acids. Here the CDR3 reads CASSRMSGLPEQYF. CDR3 DNA sequence: TGCGCCAGCAGCAGGATGTCGGGTCTCCCCGAGCAGTACTTC.

The gene calls are TRBV2 and TRBJ2-7, with 12 bases identical to TRBD2. The CDR3 contains 15 residues. From germline, CDR1 is SNHLY and CDR2 FYNNEI. With V trimmed by 11 bases and J by 0 bases, 8 bases remained unmatched. The CDR3 DNA is TGTGCCGATCGTAGGACTAGCGGGGCCTCCTACGAGCAGTACTTC. This encodes CADRRTSGASYEQYF.

The chain links TRBV12-3 or TRBV12-4 to TRBJ2-5; no reliable D call. The V gene lost 3 bases and the J gene lost 7 bases, with 12 bases spanning the gap. There are 13 residues in the CDR3. The CDR3 DNA reads TGTGCCAGCAGTTTTGTGGCAGCGCCGACCCAGTACTTC. Amino acids: CASSFVAAPTQYF.

This clonotype has just a few counts. The chain carries TRBV7-7 and TRBJ2-5, with TRBD2 identical over 7 bases. With 5 bases clipped from V and 2 bases from J, the junction kept 14 bases outside the gene matches. Germline values: CDR1 SSHAT, CDR2 FNYEAQ (reference sequence). The CDR3 loop spans 17 amino acids. CDR3 nucleotides: TGTGCCAGCAGCCCCTGGAGAGGCGGGAGAGGGCAAGAGACCCAGTACTTC. Translated, it gives CASSPWRGGRGQETQYF.

A few counts support this clonotype. J is TRBJ2-4 and V is TRBV7-9, with 8 positions matching TRBD1. This CDR3 contains 12 residues. Germline CDR1 is SEHNR and CDR2 is FQNEAQ (reference sequence). V lost 4 bases and J lost 9; bases outside the gene matches: 2. The CDR3 spells CASSSGQAIQYF. Written as DNA, the CDR3 is TGTGCCAGCAGCTCGGGACAGGCCATTCAGTACTTC.

This clonotype showed up just a few times. The V call is TRBV15, the J call TRBJ2-2, with D uncertain. CDR3 size: 12 residues. V was clipped by 2 bases and J by 7 bases, with 5 bases between them. Per the germline V gene, CDR1 is LNHNV and CDR2 is YYDKDF (reference sequence). CDR3 sequence: CATSRTVGELFF. The CDR3 region has the DNA TGTGCCACCAGCAGAACAGTCGGGGAGCTGTTTTTT.